This passage covers 31 T cell receptor beta chains from one sample sequenced in a study of tissue T cells after allogeneic stem cell transplantation. The assay was immunoSEQ multiplex PCR, and TCRdb's table has in-frame clones only and misses some. The sample yields some 28,000 clones, 85% seen once. Material: blood, obtained before transplantation. The receptor set was obtained from a woman aged 18-49 years who later had graft-versus-host disease after an allogeneic stem cell transplant.

The rearrangement joins TRBV27 to TRBJ2-7; D uncertain. The CDR3 extends over 11 amino acids. CDR1 MNHEY and CDR2 SMNVEV come from the germline V gene (reference sequence). Trimming pared 2 bases from V and 5 bases from J, leaving 4 bases between. The CDR3, as DNA: TGTGCCAGCAGTTTAGTAAACGAGCAGTACTTC. This gives the protein CASSLVNEQYF.

The CDR3 loop is CASSADGSPLYEQYF. Here the CDR3 DNA reads TGTGCCAGCAGCGCGGACGGCAGTCCCCTCTACGAGCAGTACTTC. The rearrangement uses TRBV5-5 and TRBJ2-7, with D hard to call. Germline lookup yields CDR1 SGHKS and CDR2 YYEKEE (reference sequence). V was trimmed by 4 bases and J by 3 bases, leaving 17 bases between them. CDR3 length: 15 amino acids.

V is TRBV6-5 and J is TRBJ1-4; a weak D match, TRBD1 (5 bases). Germline V gene sequence: CDR1 MNHEY, CDR2 SVGAGI. Trimming left V 6 bases short and J 7 bases short, with 18 bases between. This CDR3 region has 15 residues. The CDR3 loop reads CASRKTWGGSEKLFF. The CDR3 DNA reads TGTGCCAGCAGAAAAACGTGGGGGGGGAGTGAAAAACTGTTTTTT.

The chain couples TRBV2 to TRBJ1-2; D not resolved. The CDR3 consists of 15 residues. From germline, CDR1 is SNHLY and CDR2 FYNNEI. V lost 6 bases to trimming and J lost 2 bases, with 16 bases between them. CDR3 loop: CASSPQTVSNYGYTF. In nucleotides, the CDR3 is TGTGCCAGCAGCCCTCAAACAGTGTCCAACTATGGCTACACCTTC.

The chain recombines TRBV5-1 with TRBJ2-1; 13 bases align to TRBD2. V gave up 0 bases and J gave up 8 bases; unmatched junction bases: 5. CDR3 size: 16 residues. Germline assignment: CDR1 SGHRS and CDR2 YFSETQ. CDR3 coding DNA: TGCGCCAGCAGCTTGGGACTAGCGGGAGGTCCCGATGAGCAGTTCTTC. Translating it yields CASSLGLAGGPDEQFF.

The chain has TRBV3-1 (or the pseudogene TRBV3-2) and TRBJ1-2, with D possibly TRBD1 on 5 matching bases. The CDR3 sequence is 14 residues long. Germline V gene data show CDR1 as LGHDT and CDR2 as YNNKEL (reference sequence). V shed 0 bases and J shed 8 bases, with 13 bases lying between them. The CDR3 coding sequence is TGTGCCAGCAGCCAAGACCGCAGGGTCGGCGGCTACACCTTC. Translation gives CASSQDRRVGGYTF.

The chain combines TRBV18 with TRBJ2-1, with 11 bases identical to TRBD2. Looked up from germline, CDR1 is KGHSH and CDR2 is LQKENI. V dropped 3 bases and J dropped 0; count of bases not matched to a gene: 7. CDR3 length: 18 amino acids. The CDR3 spells CASSPPIAGGPSYNEQFF. DNA for the CDR3: TGTGCCAGCTCACCCCCTATAGCGGGAGGGCCCTCCTACAATGAGCAGTTCTTC.

The rearrangement links TRBV10-2 to TRBJ2-1; tentative D call: TRBD1 (5 bases). The germline V and J ends were trimmed by 5 bases and 4 bases, with 6 bases remaining between them. Germline V gene lookup returns CDR1 WSHSY and CDR2 SAAADI. The CDR3 is made up of 12 amino acids. CDR3 DNA: TGCGCCAGCAGTCAGGGATACAATGAGCAGTTCTTC. Its translation is CASSQGYNEQFF.

The V and J genes are TRBV2 and TRBJ1-1, with D uncertain. This CDR3 has 13 amino acids. Per germline, CDR1 SNHLY and CDR2 FYNNEI. V was pared by 4 bases and J by 1 base, with 7 bases between. CDR3: CASSVYRNTEAFF. The DNA for the CDR3 is TGTGCCAGCAGTGTTTACAGGAACACTGAAGCTTTCTTT.

This clone was counted a few times. The chain has TRBV3-1 (or the pseudogene TRBV3-2) and TRBJ1-6; weak D call: TRBD1 (5 bases). The CDR3 loop spans 15 amino acids. Trimming shortened V by 5 bases and J by 6 bases, and 14 bases separated the two germline ends. Germline CDR1 reads LGHDT; CDR2 reads YNNKEL (reference sequence). CDR3 loop: CASSGVGGFNSPLHF. As DNA, the CDR3 is TGTGCCAGCAGCGGGGTCGGGGGATTTAATTCACCCCTCCACTTT.

In this sample, this clone turned up once. The J gene is TRBJ1-5, the V gene TRBV29-1; D call uncertain. CDR1 and CDR2 from the germline V gene are SQVTM and ANQGSEA. The germline V and J ends were trimmed by 4 bases and 4 bases, with 8 bases remaining between them. This CDR3 contains 12 residues. The CDR3 loop is CSVAESNQPQHF. Written as DNA, the CDR3 is TGCAGCGTTGCGGAGTCTAATCAGCCCCAGCATTTT.

The rearrangement joins TRBV28 to TRBJ2-7; a possible D gene is TRBD1 (6 bases). V lost 3 bases and J 9 bases, leaving 15 bases between the germline ends. Germline CDR1 and CDR2: MDHEN and SYDVKM. This CDR3 comprises 13 residues. CDR3: CASSFSGAEGQYF. For the CDR3, the DNA is TGTGCCAGCAGTTTTTCAGGGGCCGAAGGGCAGTACTTC. Variable domain in full (rest from reference TRBV28 and TRBJ2-7): DVKVTQSSRYLVKRTGEKVFLECVQDMDHENMFWYRQDPGLGLRLIYFSYDVKMKEKGDIPEGYSVSREKKERFSLILESASTNQTSMYLCASSFSGAEGQYFGPGTRLTVT.

The CDR3 sequence: CSASAQAYGYTF. CDR3 sequence (DNA): TGCAGTGCTAGTGCCCAGGCCTATGGCTACACCTTC. V usage is TRBV20-1 and J usage is TRBJ1-2; D gene uncertain. The CDR3 runs 12 residues. Trimming stripped 3 bases from V and 4 bases from J, with 9 bases between. CDR1 and CDR2 (germline): DFQATT, SNEGSKA (reference sequence).

This rearrangement joins TRBV6-6 to TRBJ1-2, with D possibly being TRBD1 (5 bases). Per germline, CDR1 MNHNY and CDR2 SVGAGI (reference sequence). This CDR3 has 14 amino acids. The V end lost 2 bases, the J end lost 4 bases, and 11 bases lay between the germline ends. CDR3 DNA: TGTGCCAGCAGTTACGAACAGGTCATCTATGGCTACACCTTC. Translated, it gives CASSYEQVIYGYTF.

The V call is TRBV11-3, the J call TRBJ2-1, with unresolved D. V lost 1 base and J 7 bases, leaving 17 bases between the germline ends. The CDR3 sequence is 16 residues long. CDR1 and CDR2 from the germline V gene are SGHNT and YENEEA. This chain's CDR3 is CASSLVGSRTSNEQFF. CDR3 DNA: TGTGCCAGCAGCTTAGTTGGGTCGCGGACCTCTAATGAGCAGTTCTTC. Combining the CDR3 with reference TRBV11-3 and TRBJ2-1 gives the whole variable domain EAGVVQSPRYKIIEKKQPVAFWCNPISGHNTLYWYLQNLGQGPELLIRYENEEAVDDSQLPKDRFSAERLKGVDSTLKIQPAELGDSAVYLCASSLVGSRTSNEQFFGPGTRLTVL.

The CDR3 DNA sequence: TGCGCCAGCAGCTCCAAGGGGGAGACCCAAGGGTCTAATGAAAAACTGTTTTTT. Translated, it gives CASSSKGETQGSNEKLFF. The chain recombines TRBV5-1 with TRBJ1-4, with D perhaps matching TRBD1 (6 bases). Germline CDR1 SGHRS, CDR2 YFSETQ. V lost 3 bases and J lost 3, with 21 bases in between. The CDR3 runs to 18 residues. Full variable domain (rest looked up from reference TRBV5-1 and TRBJ1-4): KAGVTQTPRYLIKTRGQQVTLSCSPISGHRSVSWYQQTPGQGLQFLFEYFSETQRNKGNFPGRFSGRQFSNSRSEMNVSTLELGDSALYLCASSSKGETQGSNEKLFFGSGTQLSVL.

There are a few counts of this clone. The chain links TRBV6-1 to TRBJ2-6; D unresolved. With 1 base removed from V and 0 bases from J, the gap between germline ends came to 4 bases. The CDR3 contains 15 residues. Germline V gene sequence: CDR1 MNHNS, CDR2 SASEGT. Written as DNA, the CDR3 is TGTGCCAGCAGTGAAGGAGACTCTGGGGCCAACGTCCTGACTTTC. Protein: CASSEGDSGANVLTF.

The CDR3 loop is CASSVAETSYYGYTF. The CDR3 DNA is TGTGCCAGCAGCGTAGCCGAAACCTCGTACTATGGCTACACCTTC. V and J are TRBV9 and TRBJ1-2; D ambiguous. The CDR3 spans 15 residues. Germline loops: CDR1 SGDLS, CDR2 YYNGEE. The V end was cut by 0 bases, the J end by 3 bases, with 12 bases between.

The chain uses TRBV11-2 and TRBJ1-1, with 9 bases that match TRBD1. The length of the CDR3 is 16 residues. The germline gives CDR1 SGHAT, CDR2 FQNNGV. V lost 2 bases and J lost 0; bases outside the gene matches: 4. The CDR3 loop is CASSLLQGALNTEAFF. CDR3 nucleotide sequence: TGTGCCAGCAGCTTACTACAGGGGGCATTGAACACTGAAGCTTTCTTT.

The sample holds one count of this clone. The rearrangement uses TRBV5-1 and TRBJ1-1; the match to TRBD1 covers 7 bases. J gave up 3 bases and V 4 bases, and 9 bases lay outside the gene matches. CDR3 length equals 15 residues. CDR1 is SGHRS, CDR2 YFSETQ, per germline. In DNA form, the CDR3 reads TGCGCCAGCAGCAAAGAACAGGGGAAGGACACTGAAGCTTTCTTT. Amino acids: CASSKEQGKDTEAFF.

This clone was counted only a few times. This chain uses TRBV4-2 with TRBJ2-1, with 9 nucleotides matching TRBD2. CDR3 length equals 16 residues. Germline loops: CDR1 LGHNA, CDR2 YNFKEQ. Unmatched junction bases numbered 9, after V lost 0 bases and J lost 9 bases. The DNA for the CDR3 is TGTGCCAGCAGCCAAGATCAGGGCGGGGGGGCCACTGAGCAGTTCTTC. Translated, it gives CASSQDQGGGATEQFF.

The rearrangement joins TRBV6-6 to TRBJ1-2, with D tentatively TRBD1 (6 bases). Trimming took 4 bases from V and 4 from J, leaving 10 bases between them. Germline CDR1 reads MNHNY; CDR2 reads SVGAGI (reference sequence). CDR3 length equals 13 residues. The CDR3 nucleotides are TGTGCCAGCAGTTTCCCGGACAGCTATGGCTACACCTTC. Protein sequence: CASSFPDSYGYTF.

This chain uses TRBV2 with TRBJ1-1; no definite D call. The V gene's germline CDR1 is SNHLY and CDR2 FYNNEI. This CDR3 spans 13 amino acids. Trimming pared 7 bases from V and 1 base from J, leaving 10 bases between. The CDR3 reads CASTPHENTEAFF. The CDR3 DNA reads as TGTGCCAGCACCCCACATGAGAACACTGAAGCTTTCTTT.

The genes are TRBV27 and TRBJ2-1, with D possibly called TRBD1 or TRBD2 (6 bases each). This CDR3 has 13 residues. The V gene lost 8 bases and the J gene lost 3 bases, with 11 bases spanning the gap. Germline CDR1 is MNHEY and CDR2 is SMNVEV (reference sequence). The CDR3 region is CASQGGHYNEQFF. CDR3 DNA: TGTGCCAGCCAAGGGGGGCACTACAATGAGCAGTTCTTC.

The chain carries TRBV11-2 and TRBJ1-1; 7 nucleotides agree with TRBD1. Germline CDR1 SGHAT, CDR2 FQNNGV. The V and J ends lost 5 bases and 8 bases, in that order; junction bases with no gene match: 23. The CDR3 extends over 18 amino acids. The CDR3 loop reads CASSRGEQGLRTLTEAFF. The CDR3 DNA follows: TGTGCCAGCAGCAGGGGGGAACAGGGGTTGAGAACACTGACGGAAGCTTTCTTT.

V and J are TRBV7-9 and TRBJ2-7; D is ambiguous. Trimming shortened V by 1 base and J by 3 bases, and 7 bases separated the two germline ends. Germline assignment: CDR1 SEHNR and CDR2 FQNEAQ (reference sequence). The CDR3 extends over 13 amino acids. The CDR3 loop is CASSLGNVYEQYF. The CDR3 nucleotides are TGTGCCAGCAGCTTAGGTAACGTCTACGAGCAGTACTTC.

The genes are TRBV21-1 and TRBJ2-2; the listed D gene, TRBD1, was not tested against the DNA. TRBV21-1 is described as a pseudogene. The CDR3 length is 18 residues. CDR3 protein: CASSKGDRDRDYTGELFF. The DNA for the CDR3 is TGTGCCAGCAGCAAAGGGGACCGGGACAGAGACTACACCGGGGAGCTGTTTTTT.

The chain is built from TRBV6-5 and TRBJ2-7, with D perhaps TRBD2 (5 bases). Germline values: CDR1 MNHEY, CDR2 SVGAGI. The CDR3 length is 13 residues. Trimming took 7 bases from V and 4 from J, leaving 14 bases between them. Here the CDR3 DNA reads TGTGCCAGCAACCGGGAAGTTGGGTACGAGCAGTACTTC. This sequence encodes CASNREVGYEQYF.

The chain employs TRBV19 and TRBJ2-1; TRBD2 matches 10 bases. The CDR3 contains 16 residues. With 6 bases clipped from V and 10 bases from J, the junction kept 15 bases outside the gene matches. Germline CDR1 is LNHDA and CDR2 is SQIVND (reference sequence). The CDR3 loop reads CASRETSGSGSGEQFF. The CDR3 DNA reads TGTGCCAGTAGAGAGACTAGCGGGTCCGGGTCAGGAGAGCAGTTCTTC.

The V gene is TRBV2, the J gene TRBJ1-3; TRBD1 might be the D (5 bases). The CDR3 runs 10 residues. Deletions cut 6 bases from V and 8 bases from J, with 5 bases between. Germline V CDR1 and CDR2: SNHLY, FYNNEI. Here the CDR3 reads CASRGDTIYF. CDR3 sequence (DNA): TGTGCCAGCAGGGGGGACACCATATATTTT.

The chain has TRBV7-9 and TRBJ2-5; TRBD1 agrees at 7 bases. The CDR3 has 17 amino acids. CDR1 and CDR2 (germline): SEHNR, FQNEAQ (reference sequence). V was clipped by 1 base and J by 4 bases; unmatched bases: 12. The CDR3 protein is CASSLERDSMSPETQYF. In DNA, the CDR3 is TGTGCCAGCAGCTTAGAGAGGGACAGCATGTCCCCAGAGACCCAGTACTTC.